The T cell receptor beta chain described here comes from a study of T cell responses to AZD1222 COVID-19 vaccine. With respect to this clone: The antigen remains undetermined.

The study's findings and limits: White British ancestry dominated among donors, who included more females, and clonal diversity was possibly underestimated. Regions left unmutated in variants are reportedly the target of nearly half of spike-specific TCRs. At baseline, seropositivity was found in only five or six AZD1222 recipients. The span of vaccine-associated CD4 TCRs extended across spike, with dominance at 160-218 and 743-854.

The ends were cut back, 3 bases at V and 5 bases at J, with 16 bases in the middle. Germline V gene sequence: CDR1 SQVTM, CDR2 ANQGSEA. The length of the CDR3 is 14 residues. Measured with immunoSEQ multiplex PCR; TCRdb has only the in-frame clones, and not every one. The sample lists 100,000 or so clones; just over 90% were seen once. The receptor's source is an adult in good health. Source: peripheral blood, taken on day 0 of AZD1222 vaccination. The J gene is TRBJ1-1, the V gene TRBV29-1, with a tentative D call TRBD1 (6 bases). In DNA form, the CDR3 reads TGCAGCGTTGACGGAGGGGGGAAGGGAACTGAAGCTTTCTTT. Protein sequence: CSVDGGGKGTEAFF.